The clone carrying this T cell receptor (beta chain) was observed a handful of times. The data originate from a study of technical replicates of blood from a few donors. The method was immunoSEQ multiplex PCR; TCRdb's version includes in-frame clones alone and lacks a portion of them. The profile covers around 57,000 clones, with approximately 97% appearing a single time and 0.15% to 0.25% taken by the ten largest. The CDR3 covers 16 residues. Germline V gives CDR1 SNHLY, CDR2 FYNNEI. The V segment lost 6 bases and the J segment 2 bases; nucleotides outside the gene matches: 10. The chain couples TRBV2 to TRBJ1-5; 7 bases align to TRBD1. Specimen: T cells isolated from PBMCs. The clonotype was recovered from a human donor in good health. CDR3 region: CASRAHRGQGNQPQHF. The CDR3 DNA is TGTGCCAGCAGGGCCCATAGGGGGCAAGGCAATCAGCCCCAGCATTTT.